Listed here are 12 T cell receptor beta chains from one sample, sequenced in a study of CD8 T cells in ankylosing spondylitis. TCRdb analysed the 5' RACE reads with MiXCR anew, one entry per CDR3 protein. The sample lists around 250,000 distinct CDR3 sequences, approximately 12% occurring once. Source material: blood, either unsorted or a sorted T cell fraction (not recorded which). The source of these receptors is a male donor with ankylosing spondylitis or in good health (not recorded which).

This clonotype was detected many times. The V and J genes are TRBV5-1 and TRBJ2-1, with D perhaps being TRBD1 or TRBD2 (6 bases each). With 5 bases removed from V and 2 bases from J, the gap between germline ends came to 17 bases. The CDR3 length is 16 residues. Germline assignment: CDR1 SGHRS and CDR2 YFSETQ. The CDR3 DNA follows: TGCGCCAGCAGGAAGGATATACGGGGGCCCTACAATGAGCAGTTCTTC. Translating it yields CASRKDIRGPYNEQFF.

This clonotype was picked up many times. The rearrangement links TRBV5-1 to TRBJ2-7; D perhaps matches TRBD2 (6 bases). V was trimmed by 4 bases and J by 0 bases, leaving 11 bases between them. CDR3 size: 14 residues. The germline gives CDR1 SGHRS, CDR2 YFSETQ. Here the CDR3 DNA reads TGCGCCAGCAGCGAGGGACTGGCCTCCTACGAGCAGTACTTC. It yields the protein CASSEGLASYEQYF.

This clonotype has a count of ten or more. The rearrangement uses TRBV5-6 and TRBJ2-3; unclear D gene. The CDR3 consists of 11 residues. Germline V gives CDR1 SGHDT, CDR2 YYEEEE. Trimming left V 1 base short and J 6 bases short, with 3 bases between. CDR3 in amino acids: CASSLLDTQYF. The CDR3 DNA is TGTGCCAGCAGCTTGCTTGATACGCAGTATTTT.

The chain employs TRBV7-2 and TRBJ2-3, with D hard to call. Trimming left V 6 bases short and J 3 bases short, with 16 bases between. The CDR3 totals 15 residues. Germline CDR1 SGHTA, CDR2 FQGNSA. In DNA, the CDR3 is TGTGCCAGCAGGCTCCAAGAGGCTCCTACAGATACGCAGTATTTT. Its protein is CASRLQEAPTDTQYF.

This clonotype was recorded at least ten times. The chain recombines TRBV12-3 or TRBV12-4 with TRBJ2-7; tentatively, D is TRBD1 (6 bases). Deletions cut 4 bases from V and 6 bases from J, with 13 bases between. The CDR3 is 13 residues long. CDR3 DNA: TGTGCCAGCAGTTCCTCAGGGGTCGTCGAGCAGTACTTC. It codes for CASSSSGVVEQYF.

This clonotype was counted at least ten times. The V call is TRBV5-1, the J call TRBJ1-1; no clear D. The germline V and J ends were trimmed by 4 bases and 5 bases, with 15 bases remaining between them. Germline V lookup: CDR1 SGHRS, CDR2 YFSETQ. The CDR3 is 14 residues long. CDR3 in amino acids: CASSTTTQWTEAFF. As DNA, the CDR3 is TGCGCCAGCAGCACGACAACCCAGTGGACTGAAGCTTTCTTT.

This clonotype was picked up many times. The rearrangement links TRBV5-1 to TRBJ1-2, with D unresolved. Trimming removed 1 base from V and 4 bases from J, with 5 bases in between. The germline V gene has CDR1 SGHRS and CDR2 YFSETQ. CDR3 length: 12 amino acids. CDR3 nucleotides: TGCGCCAGCAGCTTGAACAGCTATGGCTACACCTTC. As protein: CASSLNSYGYTF.

This clonotype showed up many times. The rearrangement uses TRBV28 and TRBJ1-5, with D uncertain. With 2 bases removed from V and 1 base from J, the gap between germline ends came to 24 bases. The germline V gene has CDR1 MDHEN and CDR2 SYDVKM. The CDR3 is 20 amino acids. The CDR3 DNA reads TGTGCCAGCAGTTTAAGGAGGGCCCCCACCTTTCGTTTGAGCAATCAGCCCCAGCATTTT. It specifies CASSLRRAPTFRLSNQPQHF.

This clonotype was detected a few times. The chain joins TRBV10-3 to TRBJ1-2; tentatively, D is TRBD1 (5 bases). The CDR3 extends over 13 amino acids. Germline V gene sequence: CDR1 ENHRY, CDR2 SYGVKD. Between the trimmed V and J ends, which lost 2 bases and 6 bases, there was a span of 10 bases. CDR3 region: CAISEGDGDGYTF. The CDR3 DNA follows: TGTGCCATCAGTGAGGGGGACGGTGATGGCTACACCTTC.

This clonotype was counted only a few times. J is TRBJ2-7 and V is TRBV7-2; D may be TRBD2 (6 bases). Germline-derived CDR1 and CDR2 are SGHTA and FQGNSA. V dropped 3 bases and J dropped 3 bases, with 12 bases sitting between them. This CDR3 is built from 14 residues. The CDR3 nucleotides read TGTGCCAGCAGCTTTACGGGAGAGATCTACGAGCAGTACTTC. Translation gives CASSFTGEIYEQYF.

In this sample, this clonotype turned up many times. J is TRBJ2-7 and V is TRBV5-1; no clear D gene. This CDR3 has 14 amino acids. Germline values: CDR1 SGHRS, CDR2 YFSETQ. V was clipped by 0 bases and J by 3 bases, with 10 bases between them. The CDR3 loop is CASSLDRFLYEQYF. CDR3 DNA: TGCGCCAGCAGCTTGGATCGGTTTCTCTACGAGCAGTACTTC.

Ten or more counts support this clonotype. The chain combines TRBV5-1 with TRBJ2-2; the D call may be TRBD1 or TRBD2 (6 bases each). The V end was cut by 2 bases, the J end by 4 bases, with 12 bases between. CDR1 and CDR2 (germline): SGHRS, YFSETQ. The CDR3 loop spans 15 amino acids. The CDR3 loop reads CASSFEGEATGELFF. CDR3 bases: TGCGCCAGCAGCTTCGAGGGGGAGGCCACCGGGGAGCTGTTTTTT.